The 5 T cell receptor beta chains below all came from one sample that was sequenced in a study of human T cells and chemical hapten exposure. TCRdb reanalysed the RACE reads using MiXCR and keeps one entry per CDR3 protein. The profile shows about 400,000 distinct CDR3 sequences, around 6% of them singletons. Described time point: patch test 2, 6 weeks after DPC sensitization. This sample's treatment: therapeutic diphenylcyclopropenone sensitization with weekly scalp DPC. The sequencing used whole blood, collected in connection with sensitization to the hapten diphenylcyclopropenone (DPC). Receptor source: a woman aged 18-30 years with alopecia areata. Some clones in this sample may be carry-over from other donors' samples.

This clonotype was seen a single time. V usage is TRBV4-2 and J usage is TRBJ2-1; unclear D gene. V lost 0 bases to trimming and J lost 6 bases, with 12 bases between them. CDR1 is LGHNA, CDR2 YNFKEQ, per germline. The CDR3 has 15 residues. The CDR3 nucleotides are TGTGCCAGCAGCCAAGAAAGCGTTAGCCTCAATGAGCAGTTCTTC. Translation gives CASSQESVSLNEQFF.

This clonotype has a count of ten or more. The chain links TRBV12-3 or TRBV12-4 to TRBJ1-1; the match to TRBD1 covers 9 bases. The CDR3 runs to 13 residues. J was trimmed by 9 bases and V by 3 bases; bases with no gene match: 5. CDR3 DNA: TGTGCCAGCAGTTTGTCCGGGACAGGGCAAGCTTTCTTT. Amino acids: CASSLSGTGQAFF.

This rearrangement joins TRBV20-1 to TRBJ2-7; perhaps TRBD1 as D (6 bases). The length of the CDR3 is 13 residues. V gave up 1 base and J gave up 3 bases, with 10 bases separating them. Per germline, CDR1 DFQATT and CDR2 SNEGSKA (reference sequence). CDR3 residues: CSARVGRGYEQYF. The CDR3 DNA reads TGCAGTGCTAGAGTAGGCAGGGGCTACGAGCAGTACTTC.

This clonotype was picked up a small number of times. The chain combines TRBV5-4 with TRBJ2-2; TRBD2 matches at 13 bases. CDR3 length: 17 amino acids. Looked up from germline, CDR1 is SGHNT and CDR2 is YYREEE (reference sequence). The V segment lost 2 bases and the J segment 2 bases; nucleotides outside the gene matches: 3. The CDR3 here is CASSFGLAGVNTGELFF. As DNA, the CDR3 is TGTGCCAGCAGCTTCGGACTAGCGGGGGTAAACACCGGGGAGCTGTTTTTT.

The chain is built from TRBV6-5 and TRBJ2-2; perhaps D is TRBD1 or TRBD2 (5 bases each). CDR3 length: 13 amino acids. Germline values: CDR1 MNHEY, CDR2 SVGAGI. Trimming pared 2 bases from V and 6 bases from J, leaving 7 bases between. The DNA for the CDR3 is TGTGCCAGCAGTTACCTGGGGGCCGGGGAGCTGTTTTTT. Residues: CASSYLGAGELFF.